A selection of T cell receptor beta chains follows, all from one sample in a study of read filtering for tumor transcriptome and immune sequencing. MiXCR was run by TCRdb on the reads, yielding one entry per CDR3 protein. The table has 35,000 to 55,000 distinct CDR3 sequences, less than 15% seen once. The sequenced material came from a population of CD138-negative cells sorted from bone marrow. The receptor source for this set is a donor aged 40 or over with multiple myeloma. Each CDR3 is given without its conserved first and last residue. Not every row has a clone size; where given, it reads once, few, many or a size class.

J,V,size,CDR3
TRBJ2-6,TRBV4-3,many,ASSLRGSSLSGANVLT
TRBJ2-3,TRBV29-1,many,SVLGSNTDTQY
TRBJ1-5,TRBV2,many,ASSEAVSNQPQH
TRBJ1-6,TRBV20-1,many,SARGGFGLSPLH
TRBJ1-1,TRBV20-1,many,SARKVRTEAF
TRBJ2-3,TRBV4-1,few,ASSQVLPATDTQY
TRBJ2-1,TRBV7-8,many,ASSPLAGVTEQF
TRBJ2-5,TRBV9,many,ASSVASLETQY
TRBJ2-2,TRBV20-1,many,SARRQGNGELF
TRBJ2-4,TRBV4-1,many,ASRRTILAKNIQY
TRBJ2-2,TRBV20-1,many,SAPRQGLVGELF
TRBJ2-5,TRBV5-1,many,ASSSNAGNQETQY
TRBJ1-5,TRBV6-2/TRBV6-3,many,ASSGGQPQH
TRBJ1-5,TRBV5-5,many,ASSLAHLSNQPQH
TRBJ1-1,TRBV4-1,many,ASSQSRTSVEAF
TRBJ2-2,TRBV4-2,many,ASSQVTETGELF
TRBJ2-1,TRBV29-1,many,SVLTTTSNEQF
TRBJ2-1,TRBV20-1,medium-sized,SASREEVQF
TRBJ2-6,TRBV5-5,many,ASSRQANSGANVLT
TRBJ2-3,TRBV20-1,many,SASGSTDTQY
TRBJ1-1,TRBV30,many,AWSGGLWGEAF
TRBJ2-2,TRBV12-3/TRBV12-4,many,ASGGGGTGELF
TRBJ2-1,TRBV4-3,many,ASSPIAGVYNEQF
TRBJ2-7,TRBV6-2/TRBV6-3,many,ASSSLRTGTYEQY
TRBJ1-3,TRBV7-8,many,ASSRDLAGNTIY
TRBJ2-1,TRBV7-6,NA,ASSLAVSSYNEQF
TRBJ2-1,TRBV27,many,ASSTLAGSYNEQF
TRBJ1-5,TRBV24-1,many,ATSDAGGTYQPQH
TRBJ2-1,TRBV29-1,many,SVVGNEQL
TRBJ2-1,TRBV9,many,ASSPRTGGYSNEQF
TRBJ1-1,TRBV18,NA,ASPPQGVNEAF
TRBJ2-7,TRBV12-3/TRBV12-4,many,ASSLGGGVGEQY
TRBJ2-2,TRBV7-3,NA,ASSLIGVTRELF
TRBJ1-5,TRBV20-1,many,SASRDQTQPQH
TRBJ2-1,TRBV11-3,many,ASNVGRGSSYNEQF
TRBJ2-2,TRBV12-3/TRBV12-4,few,ASGGGTGTNTGELF
TRBJ2-1,TRBV11-1,many,ASSFQGLAGAIYNEQF
TRBJ2-7,TRBV20-1,many,SARGTSSYEQY
TRBJ1-1,TRBV5-1,few,ASSLSGTGIYTEAF
TRBJ2-3,TRBV11-3,many,ASSLDSRLAGVGRTDTQY
TRBJ2-3,TRBV12-5,many,ASGLAPTRDTQY